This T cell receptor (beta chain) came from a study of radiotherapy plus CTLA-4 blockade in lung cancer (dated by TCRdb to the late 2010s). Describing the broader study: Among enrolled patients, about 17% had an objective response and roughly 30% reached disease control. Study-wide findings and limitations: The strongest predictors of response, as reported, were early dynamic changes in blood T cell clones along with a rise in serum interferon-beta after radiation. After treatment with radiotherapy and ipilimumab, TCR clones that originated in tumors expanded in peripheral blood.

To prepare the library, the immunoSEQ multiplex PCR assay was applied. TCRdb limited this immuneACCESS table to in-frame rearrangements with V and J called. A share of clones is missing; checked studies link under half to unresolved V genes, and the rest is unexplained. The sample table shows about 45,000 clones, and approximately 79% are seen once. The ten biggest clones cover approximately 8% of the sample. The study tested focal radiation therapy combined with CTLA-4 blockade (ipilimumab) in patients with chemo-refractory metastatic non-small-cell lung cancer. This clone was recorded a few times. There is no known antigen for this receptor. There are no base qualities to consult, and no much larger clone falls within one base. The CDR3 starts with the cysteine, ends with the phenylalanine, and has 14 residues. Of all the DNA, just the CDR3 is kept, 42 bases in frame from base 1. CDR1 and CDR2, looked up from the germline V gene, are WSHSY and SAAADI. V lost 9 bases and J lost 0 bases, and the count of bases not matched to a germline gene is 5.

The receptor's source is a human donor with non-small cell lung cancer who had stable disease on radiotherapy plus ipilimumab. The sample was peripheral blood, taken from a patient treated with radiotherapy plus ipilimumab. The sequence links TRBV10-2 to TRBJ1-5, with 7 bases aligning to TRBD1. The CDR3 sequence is CASGDRNSNQPQHF. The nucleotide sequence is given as TGCGCCAGTGGGGACAGAAATAGCAATCAGCCCCAGCATTTT.